This T cell receptor (beta chain) derives from a study of cytomegalovirus exposure and HLA in healthy donors. Background on the study: Unique TCR beta sequences numbering approximately 120 million came from approximately 180 million T cells in an earlier analysis. Early release data held 80 million to 100 million unique TCRs from HLA-typed donors.

Only a few counts were recorded for this clone. Its antigen remains unidentified. Overall study results and limits: Later findings reportedly placed an Asian-associated ancestry cluster below the approximately 670-donor mean for N-insertions. About 87% or about 30% of the time was how often most TCR beta V segments were productive, according to an earlier analysis.

The PCR used 60 Vbeta and 13 Jbeta primers. The data were produced by immunoSEQ multiplex PCR, yet TCRdb's version contains in-frame clones alone and is incomplete. The sample consists of approximately 150,000 clones, around 80% of them appearing once. Sequencing was done on a sample of PBMCs. This clonotype originated in a woman between 18 and 29 years old in good health and CMV-seronegative.

The CDR3 region is CASSVDRVPTQPQHF. The DNA for the CDR3 is TGTGCCAGCAGCGTCGACAGGGTGCCTACACAGCCCCAGCATTTT. The V and J genes are TRBV5-6 and TRBJ1-5; 7 bases fit TRBD1. Germline values: CDR1 SGHDT, CDR2 YYEEEE. V shed 4 bases, J shed 7 bases, and the junction held 11 bases outside the gene matches. The CDR3 extends over 15 amino acids.